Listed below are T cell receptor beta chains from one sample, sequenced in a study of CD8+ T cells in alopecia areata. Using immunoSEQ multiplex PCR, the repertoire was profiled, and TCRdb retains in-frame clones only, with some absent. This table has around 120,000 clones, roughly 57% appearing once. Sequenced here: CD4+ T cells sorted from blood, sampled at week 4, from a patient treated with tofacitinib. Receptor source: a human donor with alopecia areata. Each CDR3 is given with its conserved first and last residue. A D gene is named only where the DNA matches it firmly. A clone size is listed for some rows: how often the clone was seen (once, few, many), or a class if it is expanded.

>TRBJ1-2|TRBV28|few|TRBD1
CASSLETGGTSNYGYTF
TGTGCCAGCAGTTTAGAGACAGGGGGCACTTCTAACTATGGCTACACCTTC
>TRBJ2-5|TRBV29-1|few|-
CSVVPQETQYF
TGCAGCGTTGTCCCCCAAGAGACCCAGTACTTC
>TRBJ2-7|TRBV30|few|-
CAWSPRDTYEQYF
TGTGCCTGGAGTCCTCGGGACACCTACGAGCAGTACTTC
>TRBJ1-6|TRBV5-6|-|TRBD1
CASSSSKTGGDSPLHF
TGTGCCAGCAGCTCCAGTAAGACAGGGGGCGATTCACCCCTCCACTTT
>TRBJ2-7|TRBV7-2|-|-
CASSRNPPSGLDHYEQYF
TGTGCCAGCAGCAGAAACCCCCCCTCGGGACTGGACCACTACGAGCAGTACTTC
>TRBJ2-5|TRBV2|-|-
CASSPHQTQYF
TGTGCCAGCAGTCCTCATCAGACCCAGTACTTC
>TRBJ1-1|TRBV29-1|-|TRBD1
CSVRGGQGLTAFF
TGCAGCGTTCGGGGGGGACAGGGATTGACAGCTTTCTTT
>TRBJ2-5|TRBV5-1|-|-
CASSDSGRETQYF
TGCGCCAGCAGCGACTCGGGGAGGGAGACCCAGTACTTC
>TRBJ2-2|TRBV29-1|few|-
CSVARGGELFF
TGCAGCGTTGCCCGGGGCGGGGAGCTGTTTTTT
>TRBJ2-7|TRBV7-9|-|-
CASSSPTPPKKQYF
TGTGCCAGCAGCTCCCCAACGCCTCCTAAGAAGCAGTACTTC
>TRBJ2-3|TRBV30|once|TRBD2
CAWRIAGGADTQYF
TGTGCCTGGAGAATAGCGGGAGGGGCAGATACGCAGTATTTT
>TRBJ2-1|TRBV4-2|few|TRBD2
CASSESGGSYNEQFF
TGTGCCAGCAGCGAAAGCGGGGGGTCCTACAATGAGCAGTTCTTC
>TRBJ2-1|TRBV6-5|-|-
CASSSNGLGGGEQFF
TGTGCCAGCAGTTCCAATGGGCTGGGGGGCGGTGAGCAGTTCTTC
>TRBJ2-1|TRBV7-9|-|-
CASSFPPGGNEQFF
TGTGCCAGCAGCTTCCCCCCCGGGGGCAATGAGCAGTTCTTC
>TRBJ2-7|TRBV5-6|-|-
CASSSAPQGAYEQYF
TGTGCCAGCAGCTCCGCACCACAGGGTGCATACGAGCAGTACTTC
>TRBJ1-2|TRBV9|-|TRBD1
CASSVDPLTGTFNYGYTF
TGTGCCAGCAGCGTAGACCCATTGACAGGGACCTTTAACTATGGCTACACCTTC
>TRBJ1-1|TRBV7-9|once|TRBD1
CASSTTPFTGVTEAFF
TGTGCCAGCAGCACCACCCCCTTTACAGGGGTAACTGAAGCTTTCTTT
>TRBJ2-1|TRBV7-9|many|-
CASSLGGSYPEQFF
TGTGCCAGCAGCTTAGGGGGCAGCTACCCTGAGCAGTTCTTC
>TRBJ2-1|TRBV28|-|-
CASSFRQGYSNEQFF
TGTGCCAGCAGTTTTAGGCAGGGTTACTCCAATGAGCAGTTCTTC
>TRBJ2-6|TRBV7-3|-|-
CASSLGGTSLSGANVLTF
TGTGCCAGCAGCTTAGGAGGGACTTCCTTGTCTGGGGCCAACGTCCTGACTTTC
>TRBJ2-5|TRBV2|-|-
CASSVGGAGETQYF
TGTGCCAGCAGTGTCGGAGGGGCCGGTGAGACCCAGTACTTC
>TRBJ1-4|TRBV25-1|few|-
CASSEREVGEKLFF
TGTGCCAGCAGTGAGAGGGAAGTAGGGGAAAAACTGTTTTTT
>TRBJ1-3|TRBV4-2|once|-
CASSQQGNTIYF
TGTGCCAGCAGCCAACAGGGAAACACCATATATTTT
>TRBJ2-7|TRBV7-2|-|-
CASSLTIVPGVYEQYF
TGTGCCAGCAGCTTAACAATCGTGCCGGGGGTCTACGAGCAGTACTTC
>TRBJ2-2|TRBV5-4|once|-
CASGTREGELFF
TGTGCCAGCGGAACTAGGGAGGGGGAGCTGTTTTTT
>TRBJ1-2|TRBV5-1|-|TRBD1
CASSAGTEGYGYTF
TGCGCCAGCAGTGCCGGGACAGAAGGCTATGGCTACACCTTC